The next 18 T cell receptor beta chains were all read from a single sample in a study of T-cell memory formation after mild COVID-19. TCRdb redid the calling of the 5' RACE reads with MiXCR, one entry per CDR3 protein. The table records about 420,000 distinct CDR3 sequences, under 25% of them present only once. The source material was PBMCs or a T cell subset sorted from them (not recorded which). The receptors originated from an adult woman who had mild COVID-19 (a few samples of this study predate the infection). Cell type and time point are not known.

J is TRBJ1-1 and V is TRBV24-1; 9 nucleotides agree with TRBD1. The V and J ends lost 4 bases and 4 bases, in that order; junction bases with no gene match: 9. The CDR3 is 16 amino acids. From germline, CDR1 is KGHDR and CDR2 SFDVKD. DNA of the CDR3: TGTGCCACCAGTGAGGCCGGGACAGGGTTGGTCACTGAAGCTTTCTTT. This gives the protein CATSEAGTGLVTEAFF.

This clonotype was seen more than once but under ten times. Mismatch with germline at one junction end may stem from a read error. The J gene is TRBJ2-7, the V gene TRBV5-1; 9 nucleotides align to TRBD1. CDR3 length: 14 amino acids. The germline CDR1 and CDR2 sequences are SGHRS and YFSETQ. CDR3 sequence (DNA): TGCGCCAGCAGCTTGTCAGGACTAGGGACAGGGCTTTTCTTC. Residues: CASSLSGLGTGLFF.

V and J are TRBV11-3 and TRBJ1-3; D ambiguous. Trimming removed 0 bases from V and 0 bases from J, with 6 bases in between. There are 15 residues in the CDR3. Germline V gene sequence: CDR1 SGHNT, CDR2 YENEEA. The CDR3 loop is CASSLEGSSGNTIYF. As DNA, the CDR3 is TGTGCCAGCAGCTTAGAGGGCAGCTCTGGAAACACCATATATTTT.

In its sample, this clonotype was seen many times. A read error may account for a junction end that differs from germline. The chain employs TRBV5-1 and TRBJ2-2; a possible D gene is TRBD2 (6 bases). The CDR3 has 14 amino acids. CDR1 and CDR2 from the germline V gene are SGHRS and YFSETQ. The CDR3 spells CASSLGGNTGELFF. The CDR3 bases are TGTGCCAGCAGCTTGGGGGGGAACACCGGGGAGCTGTTTTTT.

V gene TRBV27 combines with J gene TRBJ1-1; D unresolved. The CDR3 is 13 residues long. CDR1 is MNHEY, CDR2 SMNVEV, per germline (reference sequence). Trimming took off 5 bases at V and 0 bases at J, with 7 bases between the two ends. The CDR3 is CASSITMNTEAFF. The CDR3 nucleotides read TGTGCCAGCAGTATAACGATGAACACTGAAGCTTTCTTT.

This chain uses TRBV19 with TRBJ2-3; no clear D. CDR1 and CDR2 (germline): LNHDA, SQIVND (reference sequence). The V and J ends lost 6 bases and 0 bases respectively, with 10 bases between them. The CDR3 is made up of 14 amino acids. The CDR3 spells CASRRSSSTDTQYF. The CDR3 nucleotides read TGTGCCAGTAGGCGATCATCTAGCACAGATACGCAGTATTTT. Complete variable domain (other parts from reference TRBV19 and TRBJ2-3): DGGITQSPKYLFRKEGQNVTLSCEQNLNHDAMYWYRQDPGQGLRLIYYSQIVNDFQKGDIAEGYSVSREKKESFPLTVTSAQKNPTAFYLCASRRSSSTDTQYFGPGTRLTVL.

CDR3 DNA sequence: TGCAGTGCCACCCCCCCGACCAGGTCCAATCAGCCCCAGCATTTT. Its translation is CSATPPTRSNQPQHF. V and J are TRBV20-1 and TRBJ1-5; D gene unclear. The CDR3 spans 15 residues. Germline lookup yields CDR1 DFQATT and CDR2 SNEGSKA (reference sequence). V lost 6 bases to trimming and J lost 3 bases, with 18 bases between them.

The CDR3 DNA is TGTGCCAGCAGTTTTCTCCAGAGAGCAGATACGCAGTATTTT. This gives the protein CASSFLQRADTQYF. The gene calls are TRBV12-3 or TRBV12-4 and TRBJ2-3; unclear D gene. Trimming took off 3 bases at V and 4 bases at J, with 11 bases between the two ends. The CDR3 covers 14 residues.

This clonotype was seen a few times. The V gene is TRBV2, the J gene TRBJ1-5; a weak D match, TRBD1 (5 bases). This CDR3 contains 13 residues. Germline CDR1 is SNHLY and CDR2 is FYNNEI. Trimming shortened V by 6 bases and J by 11 bases, and 17 bases separated the two germline ends. The CDR3 loop is CASSGDGGGAQHF. CDR3 in DNA: TGTGCCAGCAGCGGGGACGGTGGGGGGGCCCAGCATTTT.

The sample holds a few counts of this clonotype. The chain employs TRBV12-3 or TRBV12-4 and TRBJ2-1, with 13 bases aligning to TRBD2. V shed 6 bases and J 10 bases; nucleotides not matched to a gene: 12. This CDR3 comprises 16 residues. The CDR3 DNA reads TGTGCCAGCAGCCCGACCAGACTAGCGGGAGGATGGGAGCAGTTCTTC. Its protein is CASSPTRLAGGWEQFF.

This clonotype was seen only a few times. This chain uses TRBV12-3 or TRBV12-4 with TRBJ2-3, with TRBD1 matching over 9 bases. The J segment lost 5 bases and the V segment lost 7 bases, leaving 16 bases of the junction unmatched. The CDR3 covers 17 residues. The CDR3 spells CASTPGDRVIRGDTQYF. In DNA form, the CDR3 reads TGTGCCAGCACCCCTGGGGACAGGGTCATCCGGGGAGATACGCAGTATTTT.

This clonotype appeared a few times. The chain links TRBV20-1 to TRBJ2-1; TRBD2 might be the D (6 bases). The CDR3 has 15 residues. With 6 bases removed from V and 5 bases from J, the gap between germline ends came to 20 bases. Germline V gives CDR1 DFQATT, CDR2 SNEGSKA (reference sequence). The CDR3: CSAFGNSRRDNEQFF. The CDR3, as DNA: TGCAGTGCATTCGGGAATTCCAGGAGGGACAATGAGCAGTTCTTC.

The chain uses TRBV18 and TRBJ2-7; D remains ambiguous. The V gene lost 3 bases and the J gene lost 2 bases, with 8 bases spanning the gap. The CDR3 totals 13 residues. CDR1 and CDR2 (germline): KGHSH, LQKENI. The CDR3 is CASSPDQTYEQYF. In DNA form, the CDR3 reads TGTGCCAGCTCACCTGACCAAACCTACGAGCAGTACTTC.

This chain joins TRBV10-3 and TRBJ1-1; D remains ambiguous. CDR3 length: 15 amino acids. The V and J ends lost 0 bases and 0 bases respectively, with 8 bases between them. The V gene's germline CDR1 is ENHRY and CDR2 SYGVKD. CDR3 nucleotide sequence: TGTGCCATCAGTGAGTCCAAGGCTCTGAACACTGAAGCTTTCTTT. Its translation is CAISESKALNTEAFF.

In this sample, this clonotype turned up a few times. The CDR3 is CASSYGGGETQYF. For the CDR3, the DNA is TGTGCCAGCAGTTACGGGGGTGGAGAGACCCAGTACTTC. The chain carries TRBV6-5 and TRBJ2-5; D may match TRBD1 or TRBD2 (5 bases each). V shed 2 bases and J shed 4 bases, with 8 bases lying between them. CDR1 and CDR2 from the germline V gene are MNHEY and SVGAGI. This CDR3 comprises 13 residues.

The chain links TRBV29-1 to TRBJ1-1; D gene unclear. Germline CDR1 reads SQVTM; CDR2 reads ANQGSEA. The CDR3 length is 12 residues. Trimming removed 6 bases at V and 0 bases at J, with 8 bases between. CDR3 coding DNA: TGCAGCGTGAAGCACGTGAACACTGAAGCTTTCTTT. Translating gives CSVKHVNTEAFF.

The J gene is TRBJ2-1, the V gene TRBV6-2 or TRBV6-3, with TRBD2 identical over 10 bases. The CDR3 is 17 amino acids. Trimming took 5 bases from V and 2 from J; bases not matched to a gene: 9. Germline CDR1 and CDR2: MNHEY and SVGEGT. CDR3 in DNA: TGTGCCAGCAGTCCATCGTCGAGCGGGGGGGCCTACAATGAGCAGTTCTTC. It is translated as CASSPSSSGGAYNEQFF.

This clonotype was found a few times. The CDR3 nucleotides are TGCGCCAGCAGCCCTCGGACGGCTAATGAAAAACTGTTTTTT. It translates to CASSPRTANEKLFF. The genes are TRBV5-1 and TRBJ1-4; D unresolved. Germline V CDR1 and CDR2: SGHRS, YFSETQ. This CDR3 spans 14 amino acids. V lost 4 bases, J lost 3 bases, and 10 bases lay in between. The full variable domain, in which reference TRBV5-1 and TRBJ1-4 provide the parts outside the CDR3, is KAGVTQTPRYLIKTRGQQVTLSCSPISGHRSVSWYQQTPGQGLQFLFEYFSETQRNKGNFPGRFSGRQFSNSRSEMNVSTLELGDSALYLCASSPRTANEKLFFGSGTQLSVL.